This entry concerns a single T cell receptor beta chain. As yet, its antigen is unknown. It may be a read error: a sequence one base away is much more abundant. CDR3 length equals 14 residues. V lost 7 bases and J 0 bases, leaving 14 bases between the germline ends. CDR1 is SQVTM and CDR2 is ANQGSEA in the germline V gene. The data belong to a study of naive and memory T cell subsets. Study-level points and caveats: In naive cells, over 90% of TCR sequences were seen only once. Diversity fell and Gini index rose from naive through CM, EM, EMRA.

Separate alpha and beta amplification began at the second PCR step. CD4 T cells were positively selected, then CD8 T cells from the CD4-negative fraction. Two oligonucleotides, mixed equimolar, formed the beta constant-region primer covering TRBC1 and TRBC2. Using its own MiXCR run on the UMI-ligation and nested PCR reads, TCRdb lists one record per CDR3 protein. The sample has roughly 98,000 distinct CDR3 sequences, about 6.5% seen once. This TCR was sampled from a human donor in good health. J is TRBJ2-3 and V is TRBV29-1; tentative D call: TRBD2 (6 bases). The sample comprised central memory CD4+ T cells from blood. The CDR3 DNA follows: TGCAGCGGGTTCTTAGCGGTCAGCACAGATACGCAGTATTTT. Protein product: CSGFLAVSTDTQYF.